This TCR beta chain stems from a study of blood T cell repertoires in COVID-19. Original handling: Estimation of nucleated cell counts relied on the amplification of reference gene primers. The table came from immunoSEQ multiplex PCR; TCRdb's copy has only in-frame clones and leaves some out. For V, J and clone size, that table is used; D and trimming come from the DNA. The data hold some 100,000 clones, with over 85% observed a single time. The CDR3 contains 13 residues. The trim removed 6 bases at V and 11 bases at J, leaving 8 bases unmatched. V gene TRBV12-3 or TRBV12-4 combines with J gene TRBJ1-5, with 9 bases matching TRBD1. This receptor was identified in a man between 65 and 85 years old with acute or convalescent COVID-19. The sample comprised peripheral blood. CDR3 DNA: TGTGCCAGCAGCCTGACAGGGGGTGTCGCCCAGCATTTT. As protein: CASSLTGGVAQHF.